These T cell receptor beta chains were read from a single sample in a study of blood T cell repertoires in COVID-19. The table came from immunoSEQ multiplex PCR; TCRdb's copy has only in-frame clones and leaves some out. The sample lists hundreds of thousands of clones; about 80% were seen once. Material for sequencing was peripheral blood. These receptors originate from a woman older than 75 with acute or convalescent COVID-19. CDR3s include the opening cysteine and the closing phenylalanine or tryptophan. D genes are given only for firm matches. Rows may omit the clone size; those that give it use once, few, many or a size class.

j_gene: TRBJ1-1
d_gene: .
abundance: .
v_gene: TRBV19
CDR3aa: CASSIVPPGSEAFF
CDR3nt: TGTGCCAGTAGTATAGTGCCCCCAGGCAGTGAAGCTTTCTTT

j_gene: TRBJ2-5
d_gene: .
abundance: few
v_gene: TRBV27
CDR3aa: CASSPTRYQETQYF
CDR3nt: TGTGCCAGCAGTCCTACTAGGTACCAAGAGACCCAGTACTTC

j_gene: TRBJ2-1
d_gene: .
abundance: .
v_gene: TRBV6-5
CDR3aa: CASSYSRRTSYNEQFF
CDR3nt: TGTGCCAGCAGTTACTCGAGGAGAACCTCCTACAATGAGCAGTTCTTC

j_gene: TRBJ2-5
d_gene: .
abundance: .
v_gene: TRBV5-6
CDR3aa: CASSWRFSETQYF
CDR3nt: TGTGCCAGCAGCTGGAGGTTTTCGGAGACCCAGTACTTC

j_gene: TRBJ1-5
d_gene: .
abundance: .
v_gene: TRBV20-1
CDR3aa: CSASHRDNQPQHF
CDR3nt: TGCAGTGCTAGTCACAGGGACAATCAGCCCCAGCATTTT

j_gene: TRBJ2-3
d_gene: TRBD1
abundance: .
v_gene: TRBV7-6
CDR3aa: CASSRGTGGTDTQYF
CDR3nt: TGTGCCAGCAGCCGAGGGACAGGGGGCACAGATACGCAGTATTTT

j_gene: TRBJ2-3
d_gene: .
abundance: .
v_gene: TRBV9
CDR3aa: CASSARTDTQYF
CDR3nt: TGTGCCAGCAGCGCTCGCACAGATACGCAGTATTTT

j_gene: TRBJ2-7
d_gene: TRBD2
abundance: .
v_gene: TRBV6-6
CDR3aa: CASSYRLAGGQGEQYF
CDR3nt: TGTGCCAGCAGTTATCGCCTAGCGGGGGGACAAGGCGAGCAGTACTTC

j_gene: TRBJ1-3
d_gene: .
abundance: .
v_gene: TRBV6-4
CDR3aa: CASSDPRRADTIYF
CDR3nt: TGTGCCAGCAGTGACCCCCGCAGGGCGGACACCATATATTTT

j_gene: TRBJ1-4
d_gene: TRBD1
abundance: .
v_gene: TRBV5-6
CDR3aa: CASSSELTGGGEKLFF
CDR3nt: TGTGCCAGCAGCTCAGAACTGACAGGGGGTGGCGAAAAACTGTTTTTT

j_gene: TRBJ1-2
d_gene: .
abundance: .
v_gene: TRBV13
CDR3aa: CASSSPRVGAYGYTF
CDR3nt: TGTGCCAGCAGCTCCCCCCGTGTTGGGGCCTATGGCTACACCTTC

j_gene: TRBJ2-3
d_gene: TRBD1
abundance: .
v_gene: TRBV18
CDR3aa: CASSPGTGSDTQYF
CDR3nt: TGTGCCAGCTCGCCCGGGACAGGGTCAGATACGCAGTATTTT

j_gene: TRBJ2-2
d_gene: TRBD2
abundance: .
v_gene: TRBV19
CDR3aa: CASSMIAGWNTGELFF
CDR3nt: TGTGCCAGTAGTATGATAGCGGGGTGGAACACCGGGGAGCTGTTTTTT

j_gene: TRBJ2-1
d_gene: TRBD2
abundance: .
v_gene: TRBV28
CDR3aa: CASSSFAGVGFSYNEQFF
CDR3nt: TGTGCCAGCAGTTCTTTTGCGGGAGTGGGGTTCTCCTACAATGAGCAGTTCTTC

j_gene: TRBJ2-5
d_gene: .
abundance: .
v_gene: TRBV7-6
CDR3aa: CASSPGLNEETQYF
CDR3nt: TGTGCCAGCAGCCCCGGACTAAACGAAGAGACCCAGTACTTC

j_gene: TRBJ2-7
d_gene: .
abundance: .
v_gene: TRBV28
CDR3aa: CASSFTSFQVDEQYF
CDR3nt: TGTGCCAGCAGTTTTACTAGTTTTCAGGTGGACGAGCAGTACTTC

j_gene: TRBJ1-6
d_gene: .
abundance: .
v_gene: TRBV2
CDR3aa: CASIQRQNSPLHF
CDR3nt: TGTGCCAGCATACAGCGACAGAATTCACCCCTCCACTTT

j_gene: TRBJ1-5
d_gene: .
abundance: once
v_gene: TRBV19
CDR3aa: CASAGVGNQPQHF
CDR3nt: TGTGCCAGTGCAGGGGTGGGAAATCAGCCCCAGCATTTT

j_gene: TRBJ2-3
d_gene: TRBD2
abundance: .
v_gene: TRBV11-3
CDR3aa: CASSSGTSRTDTQYF
CDR3nt: TGTGCCAGCAGCTCCGGGACTAGCCGCACAGATACGCAGTATTTT

j_gene: TRBJ1-2
d_gene: TRBD1
abundance: .
v_gene: TRBV28
CDR3aa: CASSTQGAKDYGYTF
CDR3nt: TGTGCCAGCAGTACACAGGGGGCGAAGGACTATGGCTACACCTTC

j_gene: TRBJ1-4
d_gene: TRBD1
abundance: .
v_gene: TRBV7-9
CDR3aa: CASSLGTGEPKVKKLFF
CDR3nt: TGTGCCAGCAGCTTAGGGACAGGGGAACCCAAGGTGAAAAAACTGTTTTTT

j_gene: TRBJ1-5
d_gene: TRBD1
abundance: .
v_gene: TRBV2
CDR3aa: CASSGTGGNQPQHF
CDR3nt: TGTGCCAGCAGTGGGACAGGGGGCAATCAGCCCCAGCATTTT

j_gene: TRBJ2-5
d_gene: .
abundance: .
v_gene: TRBV7-6
CDR3aa: CASSPGISETQYF
CDR3nt: TGTGCCAGCAGTCCAGGGATCTCAGAGACCCAGTACTTC

j_gene: TRBJ2-7
d_gene: .
abundance: .
v_gene: TRBV5-1
CDR3aa: CASSLVQGGYEQYF
CDR3nt: TGCGCCAGCAGCTTGGTCCAGGGGGGCTACGAGCAGTACTTC

j_gene: TRBJ2-7
d_gene: .
abundance: once
v_gene: TRBV3-1/TRBV3-2
CDR3aa: CASSRRSSAHEQYF
CDR3nt: TGTGCCAGCAGCCGGCGGTCTTCCGCCCACGAGCAGTACTTC

j_gene: TRBJ2-5
d_gene: .
abundance: .
v_gene: TRBV14
CDR3aa: CASSQEARVETQYF
CDR3nt: TGTGCCAGCAGCCAAGAGGCCAGGGTAGAGACCCAGTACTTC

j_gene: TRBJ1-3
d_gene: .
abundance: many
v_gene: TRBV5-4
CDR3aa: CASSPAGGLSSGNTIYF
CDR3nt: TGTGCCAGCAGCCCGGCGGGGGGTCTAAGCTCTGGAAACACCATATATTTT

j_gene: TRBJ2-6
d_gene: .
abundance: few
v_gene: TRBV7-3
CDR3aa: CASSLFPGNTGANVLTF
CDR3nt: TGTGCCAGCAGCTTATTTCCAGGGAATACTGGGGCCAACGTCCTGACTTTC

j_gene: TRBJ1-2
d_gene: .
abundance: .
v_gene: TRBV12-3/TRBV12-4
CDR3aa: CASSYGGNGYTF
CDR3nt: TGTGCCAGCAGTTATGGAGGAAATGGCTACACCTTC

j_gene: TRBJ1-5
d_gene: .
abundance: .
v_gene: TRBV19
CDR3aa: CASSMDSAQRTLYQPQHF
CDR3nt: TGTGCCAGTAGTATGGACTCTGCACAGCGAACCCTATATCAGCCCCAGCATTTT

j_gene: TRBJ2-7
d_gene: .
abundance: .
v_gene: TRBV20-1
CDR3aa: CSASDSGSQYF
CDR3nt: TGCAGTGCAAGCGATTCGGGATCCCAGTACTTC

j_gene: TRBJ2-2
d_gene: TRBD1
abundance: .
v_gene: TRBV23-1
CDR3aa: CASNIPGQVNTGELFF
CDR3nt: TGCGCCAGCAATATTCCGGGACAGGTTAACACCGGGGAGCTGTTTTTT

j_gene: TRBJ1-3
d_gene: TRBD1
abundance: .
v_gene: TRBV6-1
CDR3aa: CASSEFDRGLTGNTIYF
CDR3nt: TGTGCCAGCAGTGAATTTGACAGGGGGCTAACTGGAAACACCATATATTTT

j_gene: TRBJ2-1
d_gene: TRBD1
abundance: .
v_gene: TRBV7-7
CDR3aa: CASSRGADRDNEQFF
CDR3nt: TGTGCTAGCAGCCGCGGAGCGGACAGGGACAATGAGCAGTTCTTC

j_gene: TRBJ1-2
d_gene: TRBD1
abundance: .
v_gene: TRBV12-5
CDR3aa: CASGLVLGQGADYGYTF
CDR3nt: TGTGCTAGTGGTTTGGTACTCGGACAGGGGGCGGACTATGGCTACACCTTC